The TCR beta chain described here comes from a study of shared clonotypes between healthy human individuals. A word on this clone: Its antigen is not known.

Germline V gene data show CDR1 as SGDLS and CDR2 as YYNGEE. There are 13 residues in the CDR3. Trimming took off 5 bases at V and 3 bases at J, with 6 bases between the two ends. Data came from immunoSEQ multiplex PCR; TCRdb stores just in-frame clones and leaves some out. The repertoire includes 1 million to 1.2 million clones, around 77% of them detected once, and about 0.89% sits in the top ten. Study conclusions and caveats: Clonotype sharing across a few donors was observed for around 5.1% of naive CD4 clonotypes. Clonotypes which were not shared had lower generation probabilities than clonotypes that all four donors shared.

Sequenced input: memory CD4+ T cells from PBMCs. Documented subset: CD45RA-negative fraction. The chain couples TRBV9 to TRBJ2-6, with D uncertain. The receptor was isolated from a man aged 18 to 29 in good health. Some clones in this sample may be carry-over from other donors' samples. The CDR3 protein is CASSVVGANVLTF. The DNA for the CDR3 is TGTGCCAGCAGTGTGGTTGGGGCCAACGTCCTGACTTTC.